This T cell receptor beta chain was observed in a study of blood T cell repertoires in COVID-19. Overall study context: PBMCs, B-cell-depleted T cells, or T cells provided the cDNA or gDNA that made up the material.

Produced via immunoSEQ multiplex PCR; TCRdb's table is partial and in-frame only. The sample records over 140,000 clones, about 77% being singletons. V lost 4 bases to trimming and J lost 8 bases, with 12 bases between them. This CDR3 spans 13 amino acids. The germline gives CDR1 MDHEN, CDR2 SYDVKM. The receptor comes from a woman aged 45-60 years with active or convalescent COVID-19. This sequence joins TRBV28 and TRBJ2-4; weak D call: TRBD2 (6 bases). Sequencing was performed on peripheral blood. The CDR3 DNA is TGTGCCAGCAGTTCGCGGGGTCCGGACATTCAGTACTTC. As protein: CASSSRGPDIQYF.